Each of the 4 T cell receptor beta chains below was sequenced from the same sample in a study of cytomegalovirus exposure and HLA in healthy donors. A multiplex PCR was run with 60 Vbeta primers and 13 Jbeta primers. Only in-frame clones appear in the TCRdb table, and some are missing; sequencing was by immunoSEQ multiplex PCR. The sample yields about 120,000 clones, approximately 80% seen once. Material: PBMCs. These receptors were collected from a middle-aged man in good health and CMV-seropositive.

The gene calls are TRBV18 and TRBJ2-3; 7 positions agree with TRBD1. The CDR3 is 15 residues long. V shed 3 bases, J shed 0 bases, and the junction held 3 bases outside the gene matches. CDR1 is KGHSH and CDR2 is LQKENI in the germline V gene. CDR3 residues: CASSPWTGSTDTQYF. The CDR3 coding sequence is TGTGCCAGCTCACCCTGGACAGGCAGCACAGATACGCAGTATTTT.

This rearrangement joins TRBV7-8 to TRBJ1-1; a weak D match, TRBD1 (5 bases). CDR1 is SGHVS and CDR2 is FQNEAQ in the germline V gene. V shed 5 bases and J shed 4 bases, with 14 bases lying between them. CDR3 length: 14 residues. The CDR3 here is CASSGQWRSTEAFF. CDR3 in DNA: TGTGCCAGCAGCGGACAATGGCGCTCCACTGAAGCTTTCTTT.

CDR3 in DNA: TGCGCCAGCAGCTTCCTACCCGCCGGGACATATAGCAATCAGCCCCAGCATTTT. It specifies CASSFLPAGTYSNQPQHF. V usage is TRBV5-1 and J usage is TRBJ1-5; D may be TRBD1 (6 bases). Between the trimmed V and J ends, which lost 2 bases and 0 bases, there was a span of 18 bases. Germline V gene sequence: CDR1 SGHRS, CDR2 YFSETQ. This CDR3 is 18 amino acids long.

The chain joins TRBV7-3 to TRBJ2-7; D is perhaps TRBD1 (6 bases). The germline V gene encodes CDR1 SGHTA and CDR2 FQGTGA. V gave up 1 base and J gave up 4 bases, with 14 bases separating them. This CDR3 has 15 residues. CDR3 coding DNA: TGTGCCAGCAGCTTAAGTCAGGGGACGGGGTACGAGCAGTACTTC. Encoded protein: CASSLSQGTGYEQYF.